The rows below give T cell receptor beta chains drawn from one sample of a study of naive and memory T cell subsets. Each CDR3 protein gets one entry after TCRdb re-called the UMI-ligation and nested PCR reads with MiXCR. Of 150,000 or so distinct CDR3 sequences in the sample, 22% were seen once. The source material was naive CD4+ T cells from blood. The receptor set was obtained from a human donor in good health. Both conserved end residues are part of each CDR3. A D gene is named only where the DNA matches it firmly. Expanded clones get a size class; other rows say once, few or many, or leave the size out.

>TRBV7-2|TRBJ1-1|few|.
CASSLYIPTNTEAFF
TGTGCCAGCAGCCTTTACATCCCGACGAACACTGAAGCTTTCTTT
>TRBV5-5|TRBJ2-7|few|.
CASSFQDEQYF
TGTGCCAGCAGCTTTCAGGACGAGCAGTACTTC
>TRBV12-3/TRBV12-4|TRBJ2-3|few|TRBD1
CASSPDRTSTDTQYF
TGTGCCAGCAGCCCGGACAGGACTAGCACAGATACGCAGTATTTT
>TRBV19|TRBJ1-3|many|.
CATRTLRFGNTIYF
TGTGCCACCCGGACACTTCGTTTTGGAAACACCATATATTTT
>TRBV11-3|TRBJ2-1|.|TRBD2
CASSTRGGDEQFF
TGTGCCAGCAGCACACGGGGGGGGGATGAGCAGTTCTTC
>TRBV6-2/TRBV6-3|TRBJ2-7|.|.
CASSYVLGSPSYEQYF
TGTGCCAGCAGTTACGTCCTAGGCAGTCCCTCCTACGAGCAGTACTTC
>TRBV28|TRBJ2-7|.|.
CASSSGGQGIYEQYF
TGTGCCAGCAGTTCGGGAGGACAGGGAATCTACGAGCAGTACTTC
>TRBV7-2|TRBJ1-5|.|TRBD1
CASSRQGVNAQPQHF
TGTGCCAGCAGCCGACAGGGGGTAAACGCTCAGCCCCAGCATTTT
>TRBV18|TRBJ2-7|.|.
CASSVTESYEQYF
TGTGCCAGCTCCGTGACAGAATCCTACGAGCAGTACTTC
>TRBV7-2|TRBJ2-4|.|.
CASRLAAAKNIQYF
TGTGCCAGCAGACTAGCCGCAGCCAAAAACATTCAGTACTTC
>TRBV6-2/TRBV6-3|TRBJ2-7|.|TRBD2
CASSGIAGGFPYEQYF
TGTGCCAGCAGTGGAATAGCGGGAGGCTTTCCCTACGAGCAGTACTTC
>TRBV28|TRBJ2-7|.|.
CATQELIRRGKSYEQYF
TGTGCCACCCAGGAACTCATCCGACGGGGGAAGTCCTACGAGCAGTACTTC
>TRBV6-1|TRBJ1-5|.|.
CASSEDGNSNQPQHF
TGTGCCAGCAGTGAGGACGGGAATAGCAATCAGCCCCAGCATTTT
>TRBV12-3/TRBV12-4|TRBJ2-3|many|.
CASCLHSTDTQYF
TGTGCCTCCTGTTTGCATAGCACAGATACGCAGTATTTT
>TRBV29-1|TRBJ1-3|few|TRBD1
CSVRDRGIRVDF
TGCAGCGTTCGGGACAGGGGTATAAGGGTGGATTTT
>TRBV12-1|TRBJ2-6|many|.
CASSFAAGIAGANVLTF
.
>TRBV20-1|TRBJ2-1|.|.
CSWGYNEQFF
TGCAGCTGGGGGTACAATGAGCAGTTCTTC
>TRBV2|TRBJ2-7|.|.
CASTSYEQYF
TGTGCCAGTACTAGTTACGAGCAGTACTTC
>TRBV25-1|TRBJ1-2|.|TRBD1
CASSEFGQVYGYTF
TGTGCCAGCAGTGAATTTGGACAGGTCTATGGCTACACCTTC
>TRBV27|TRBJ2-2|.|.
CASRILASGTGELFF
TGTGCCAGCAGAATACTAGCAAGCGGCACCGGGGAGCTGTTTTTT
>TRBV29-1|TRBJ1-1|.|TRBD1
CSVKGQAVPAFF
TGCAGCGTGAAGGGACAGGCTGTTCCAGCTTTCTTT
>TRBV20-1|TRBJ2-3|few|TRBD2
CSARRTSGYTDTQYF
TGCAGTGCTAGAAGGACTAGCGGATACACAGATACGCAGTATTTT
>TRBV19|TRBJ1-5|.|TRBD1
CASNRGTADNSNQPQHF
TGTGCCAGTAATCGCGGGACAGCCGATAATAGCAATCAGCCCCAGCATTTT
>TRBV6-5|TRBJ2-4|.|.
CASSFDWDKNIQYF
TGTGCCAGCAGTTTCGACTGGGACAAAAACATTCAGTACTTC
>TRBV6-5|TRBJ2-2|.|TRBD1
CASSPGTGYTGELFF
TGTGCCAGCAGCCCCGGGACAGGGTACACCGGGGAGCTGTTTTTT
>TRBV5-1|TRBJ1-1|.|.
CASSLRVGDTEAFF
TGCGCCAGCAGCTTGAGGGTCGGGGACACTGAAGCTTTCTTT
>TRBV7-6|TRBJ1-6|.|TRBD1
CASSSRTGANSPLHF
TGTGCCAGCAGCTCCAGGACAGGAGCGAATTCACCCCTCCACTTT
>TRBV7-9|TRBJ2-7|.|.
CASSPVGNAYEQYF
TGTGCCAGCAGCCCCGTCGGGAATGCCTACGAGCAGTACTTC
>TRBV27|TRBJ2-1|.|.
CASSLFALLVAEQFF
TGTGCCAGCAGTTTATTCGCCCTACTAGTGGCGGAGCAGTTCTTC
>TRBV9|TRBJ2-1|few|.
CASSEQTVAYNEQFF
TGTGCCAGCAGCGAGCAAACGGTTGCCTACAATGAGCAGTTCTTC